Below are 3 T cell receptor beta chains sequenced from a single sample in a study of shared clonotypes between healthy human individuals. The method was immunoSEQ multiplex PCR; TCRdb's version includes in-frame clones alone and lacks a portion of them. The table has more than 2,000,000 clones, just over 90% seen once. Sequencing was performed on naive CD4+ T cells sorted from blood. Subset: CD45RA+ positively selected. Source of these receptors: a man younger than 35 in good health.

The J gene is TRBJ2-2, the V gene TRBV5-1; 11 nucleotides align to TRBD2. The length of the CDR3 is 16 residues. The germline CDR1 and CDR2 sequences are SGHRS and YFSETQ. V shed 5 bases and J 2 bases; nucleotides not matched to a gene: 5. CDR3 in amino acids: CASRPTSGGNTGELFF. The CDR3 DNA follows: TGCGCCAGCAGGCCTACTAGCGGGGGCAACACCGGGGAGCTGTTTTTT.

Of note for this clone: Within the sample, other DNA sequences also encode this same CDR3. The chain recombines TRBV18 with TRBJ2-1; 12 bases map to TRBD2. The V segment lost 3 bases and the J segment 4 bases; nucleotides outside the gene matches: 4. CDR3 length: 16 amino acids. The germline CDR1 and CDR2 sequences are KGHSH and LQKENI. Here the CDR3 reads CASSPGTSGSYNEQFF. The CDR3 region has the DNA TGTGCCAGCTCACCGGGGACTAGCGGGTCTTACAATGAGCAGTTCTTC.

The chain has TRBV19 and TRBJ2-5, with D maybe TRBD1 (5 bases). From germline, CDR1 is LNHDA and CDR2 SQIVND (reference sequence). The CDR3 runs 14 residues. Trimming stripped 3 bases from V and 7 bases from J, with 15 bases between. The CDR3 here is CASSILTGQGTQYF. The CDR3 coding sequence is TGTGCCAGTAGTATCTTGACGGGCCAGGGGACCCAGTACTTC.